This entry lists 30 T cell receptor beta chains sequenced from one sample in a study of T cells in Graves' hyperthyroidism and ophthalmopathy. Amplification of TCR beta CDR3 regions used RNA as the template. A first-round RT-PCR of the TCR CDR3 used the HTBI primer set. TCRdb fed the multiplex PCR reads into MiXCR, producing one record per CDR3 protein. The sample carries hundreds of thousands of distinct CDR3 sequences, more than 14% recorded once. Source material: blood. Receptors were obtained from a woman between 50 and 59 years old with Graves' ophthalmopathy.

This clonotype was seen repeatedly, ten times or more. V gene TRBV20-1 combines with J gene TRBJ2-1; 10 bases line up with TRBD2. The V gene end was trimmed by 6 bases and the J gene end by 8 bases; junction bases not matched to a gene: 19. CDR1 and CDR2 from the germline V gene are DFQATT and SNEGSKA (reference sequence). The CDR3 runs 17 residues. The CDR3 is CSAAGVLAGGSEDEQFF. The DNA of the CDR3 is TGCAGTGCGGCCGGGGTGTTAGCGGGAGGCAGTGAGGATGAGCAGTTCTTC.

Ten or more counts support this clonotype. The CDR3 sequence: CASSPRYLEEQYF. CDR3 DNA sequence: TGTGCCAGCAGTCCCCGTTACTTAGAGGAGCAGTACTTC. J is TRBJ2-7 and V is TRBV6-1; no reliable D call. This CDR3 spans 13 amino acids. The germline CDR1 and CDR2 sequences are MNHNS and SASEGT. The V end was cut by 5 bases, the J end by 7 bases, with 15 bases between.

In its sample, this clonotype was seen many times. V gene TRBV20-1 combines with J gene TRBJ2-7; D not resolved. This CDR3 comprises 13 residues. Germline values: CDR1 DFQATT, CDR2 SNEGSKA (reference sequence). The V and J ends lost 5 bases and 1 base respectively, with 12 bases between them. The CDR3: CSAGKTASYEQYF. DNA for the CDR3: TGCAGTGCTGGAAAGACCGCTTCCTACGAGCAGTACTTC.

This chain uses TRBV12-3 or TRBV12-4 with TRBJ2-1, with 11 bases that match TRBD2. The CDR3 spans 15 residues. After removal of 5 bases from V and 5 bases from J, the junction contained 5 bases not matched to a gene. The CDR3 nucleotides are TGTGCCAGCAGTCGATCGGGACTAGCGGACAATGAGCAGTTCTTC. This translates into CASSRSGLADNEQFF.

This clonotype was counted many times. The chain recombines TRBV18 with TRBJ2-1, with D uncertain. The CDR3 totals 12 residues. Germline lookup yields CDR1 KGHSH and CDR2 LQKENI. Trimming took off 4 bases at V and 10 bases at J, with 11 bases between the two ends. Here the CDR3 DNA reads TGTGCCAGCTCACTTACCCTCCGGGAGCAGTTCTTC. Its protein product is CASSLTLREQFF.

This clonotype has at least ten counts. Here the CDR3 reads CASTQGGIEQFF. The CDR3 DNA follows: TGTGCCAGCACCCAAGGTGGCATTGAGCAGTTCTTC. The chain uses TRBV28 and TRBJ2-1; D is ambiguous. CDR1 MDHEN and CDR2 SYDVKM come from the germline V gene. CDR3 length: 12 residues. The V end was cut by 7 bases, the J end by 9 bases, with 13 bases between.

The chain couples TRBV2 to TRBJ2-5; the match to TRBD1 covers 8 bases. The J segment lost 0 bases and the V segment lost 5 bases, leaving 20 bases of the junction unmatched. CDR1 and CDR2 from the germline V gene are SNHLY and FYNNEI. The CDR3 totals 20 residues. The CDR3 nucleotides are TGTGCCAGCAGTTGGTGGGACAGGTCCCATTCCGCGTCGTACCAAGAGACCCAGTACTTC. Translation gives CASSWWDRSHSASYQETQYF.

This clonotype showed up just once. The chain is built from TRBV10-3 and TRBJ2-5; no reliable D call. This CDR3 comprises 14 residues. Trimming took 10 bases from V and 7 from J, leaving 22 bases between them. Germline-derived CDR1 and CDR2 are ENHRY and SYGVKD. The CDR3 sequence is CATLPTETSGTQYF. DNA of the CDR3: TGTGCCACCCTACCTACAGAGACCTCGGGGACCCAGTACTTC.

This clonotype appeared many times. The V gene is TRBV5-1, the J gene TRBJ1-2; D uncertain. CDR3 length: 15 amino acids. Trimming cost V 3 bases and J 2 bases, with 14 bases left between them. Germline CDR1 is SGHRS and CDR2 is YFSETQ. This chain's CDR3 is CASSYRDPTNYGYTF. DNA for the CDR3: TGCGCCAGCAGCTACCGGGATCCGACCAACTATGGCTACACCTTC.

This clonotype was seen many times. The V gene is TRBV7-6, the J gene TRBJ2-1; perhaps TRBD2 as D (5 bases). Trimming cost V 5 bases and J 3 bases, with 8 bases left between them. The CDR3 spans 13 residues. CDR1 is SGHVS and CDR2 is FNYEAQ in the germline V gene. The CDR3 reads CASSRGFYNEQFF. The CDR3 DNA is TGTGCCAGCAGCCGGGGATTCTACAATGAGCAGTTCTTC.

This clonotype was detected only a few times. This chain uses TRBV10-3 with TRBJ2-7, with TRBD2 matching over 8 bases. The CDR3 contains 13 residues. J lost 3 bases, V lost 6 bases, and 4 bases had no gene match. The V gene's germline CDR1 is ENHRY and CDR2 SYGVKD. The CDR3 nucleotides are TGTGCCATCAGCACTGGGACTAGCTACGAGCAGTACTTC. It translates to CAISTGTSYEQYF.

This clonotype was counted ten times or more. This chain uses TRBV4-3 with TRBJ2-7; tentatively, D is TRBD2 (5 bases). The CDR3 is 14 residues long. Germline V CDR1 and CDR2: LGHNA, YSLEER. Trimming pared 1 base from V and 6 bases from J, leaving 13 bases between. CDR3 DNA: TGCGCCAGCAGCCAAGCCCTAGCTGGCTTCGAGCAGTACTTC. Protein product: CASSQALAGFEQYF.

The gene calls are TRBV12-3 or TRBV12-4 and TRBJ1-4; the D is unclear. The germline V and J ends were trimmed by 2 bases and 8 bases, with 9 bases remaining between them. The CDR3 extends over 13 amino acids. The CDR3 bases are TGTGCCAGCAGTTTAATGACTCGAGAAAAACTGTTTTTT. It translates to CASSLMTREKLFF.

The chain combines TRBV20-1 with TRBJ2-1; no definite D call. Germline CDR1 is DFQATT and CDR2 is SNEGSKA (reference sequence). Trimming shortened V by 2 bases and J by 10 bases, and 9 bases separated the two germline ends. This CDR3 comprises 11 residues. The DNA of the CDR3 is TGCAGTGCTAGAAAATCTGGAGAGCAGTTCTTC. This sequence encodes CSARKSGEQFF.

This clonotype was seen many times. The chain is built from TRBV30 and TRBJ2-1, with a weak D call TRBD2 (6 bases). CDR3 length: 13 amino acids. Germline CDR1 and CDR2: GTSNPN and SVGIG (reference sequence). The V end lost 2 bases, the J end lost 9 bases, and 14 bases lay between the germline ends. The CDR3 DNA sequence: TGTGCCTGGAGTCGAGGCGGGACCAGTGAGCAGTTCTTC. Protein sequence: CAWSRGGTSEQFF.

This clonotype was counted ten times or more. The germline gene is not matched at one end of the junction; a read error may be the cause. V gene TRBV5-1 combines with J gene TRBJ1-1; D is perhaps TRBD1 (6 bases). The CDR3 is made up of 14 amino acids. Germline loops: CDR1 SGHRS, CDR2 YFSETQ. CDR3 nucleotide sequence: TGTGCCAGCTCACCCGACAGGATGAACACTGAAGCTTTCTTT. This encodes CASSPDRMNTEAFF. The full variable domain, completed using reference TRBV5-1 and TRBJ1-1, is KAGVTQTPRYLIKTRGQQVTLSCSPISGHRSVSWYQQTPGQGLQFLFEYFSETQRNKGNFPGRFSGRQFSNSRSEMNVSTLELGDSALYLCASSPDRMNTEAFFGQGTRLTVV.

This clonotype was seen at least ten times. The V gene is TRBV20-1, the J gene TRBJ1-1; tentative D call: TRBD1 (6 bases). V gave up 5 bases and J gave up 4 bases, with 17 bases separating them. Germline V gene data show CDR1 as DFQATT and CDR2 as SNEGSKA (reference sequence). The CDR3 totals 14 residues. CDR3 protein: CSAWRGGRSTEAFF. In nucleotides, the CDR3 is TGCAGTGCTTGGAGGGGGGGGCGAAGCACTGAAGCTTTCTTT.

Many counts were recorded for this clonotype. The V gene is TRBV2, the J gene TRBJ2-1, with 12 bases that match TRBD1. CDR3 size: 16 residues. From germline, CDR1 is SNHLY and CDR2 FYNNEI. V lost 5 bases and J lost 7; bases outside the gene matches: 9. The CDR3 DNA reads as TGTGCCAGCAGTTACGAGGGGACAGGGGGCCGGAATGAGCAGTTCTTC. Residues: CASSYEGTGGRNEQFF.

V is TRBV28 and J is TRBJ2-5; a possible D gene is TRBD1 (6 bases). The germline gives CDR1 MDHEN, CDR2 SYDVKM. This CDR3 has 13 amino acids. V shed 1 base and J shed 5 bases, with 8 bases lying between them. DNA of the CDR3: TGTGCCAGCAGTTTATATAGGGGGGAGACCCAGTACTTC. Translating gives CASSLYRGETQYF.

This clonotype was detected many times. The rearrangement joins TRBV11-2 to TRBJ2-1, with D tentatively TRBD2 (6 bases). The germline V gene has CDR1 SGHAT and CDR2 FQNNGV. This CDR3 is 15 amino acids long. V shed 5 bases and J shed 7 bases, with 18 bases lying between them. CDR3: CASSNQPLAFNEQFF. Here the CDR3 DNA reads TGTGCCAGCAGCAACCAGCCGCTAGCGTTTAATGAGCAGTTCTTC. The complete variable domain, with remaining parts taken from reference TRBV11-2 and TRBJ2-1, reads EAGVAQSPRYKIIEKRQSVAFWCNPISGHATLYWYQQILGQGPKLLIQFQNNGVVDDSQLPKDRFSAERLKGVDSTLKIQPAKLEDSAVYLCASSNQPLAFNEQFFGPGTRLTVL.

The sample holds many counts of this clonotype. The gene calls are TRBV20-1 and TRBJ2-1; D may correspond to TRBD1 or TRBD2 (5 bases each). The CDR3 has 14 residues. V was pared by 4 bases and J by 7 bases, with 17 bases between. The germline V gene encodes CDR1 DFQATT and CDR2 SNEGSKA (reference sequence). CDR3 region: CSATPMGVRNEQFF. CDR3 coding DNA: TGCAGTGCTACCCCGATGGGGGTTCGGAATGAGCAGTTCTTC.

This clonotype turned up a few times. A much larger clone lies one base from this, so it may be a read error. This chain uses TRBV6-2 or TRBV6-3 with TRBJ2-1; D is unclear. CDR3 length: 13 residues. The germline V and J ends were trimmed by 2 bases and 4 bases, with 6 bases remaining between them. Germline CDR1 and CDR2: MNHEY and SVGEGT. DNA of the CDR3: TGTGCCAGCAGTTACAGGGCTTACAATGAGCAGTTCTTC. Residues: CASSYRAYNEQFF.

This clonotype was counted many times. This sequence joins TRBV20-1 and TRBJ2-1, with D tentatively TRBD2 (5 bases). V was trimmed by 5 bases and J by 7 bases, leaving 27 bases between them. The CDR3 runs to 17 residues. Germline V gene data show CDR1 as DFQATT and CDR2 as SNEGSKA (reference sequence). The CDR3 DNA reads TGCAGTGCTGACAAACCGGGAAACTTTTTTGGGATAAATGAGCAGTTCTTC. Protein: CSADKPGNFFGINEQFF.

This clonotype was seen ten or more times. This chain joins TRBV29-1 and TRBJ1-5; 7 bases map to TRBD1. Germline CDR1 is SQVTM and CDR2 is ANQGSEA. J lost 2 bases, V lost 4 bases, and 5 bases had no gene match. There are 14 residues in the CDR3. DNA for the CDR3: TGCAGCGTTGCAGGAGGGGGCGGCAATCAGCCCCAGCATTTT. This codes for CSVAGGGGNQPQHF.

The genes are TRBV27 and TRBJ2-1, with 14 bases aligning to TRBD2. The CDR3 covers 19 residues. The trim removed 1 base at V and 3 bases at J, leaving 8 bases unmatched. The germline CDR1 and CDR2 sequences are MNHEY and SMNVEV (reference sequence). In DNA form, the CDR3 reads TGTGCCAGCAGTTTATATATTGGGACTAGCGGGAGCATCTACAATGAGCAGTTCTTC. Translating gives CASSLYIGTSGSIYNEQFF.

This clonotype was counted ten times or more. The chain couples TRBV18 to TRBJ1-2, with D maybe TRBD1 (5 bases). Trimming stripped 6 bases from V and 3 bases from J, with 17 bases between. Germline V lookup: CDR1 KGHSH, CDR2 LQKENI. The CDR3 is 15 amino acids. CDR3 DNA: TGTGCCAGCTCCCCAGCCGGGGGGGGAGACTATGGCTACACCTTC. Residues: CASSPAGGGDYGYTF.

This clonotype was observed a handful of times. The chain combines TRBV19 with TRBJ1-6, with D perhaps matching TRBD1 (5 bases). V was cut by 3 bases and J by 10 bases, with 10 bases left in between. Germline values: CDR1 LNHDA, CDR2 SQIVND (reference sequence). The length of the CDR3 is 13 residues. CDR3: CASSIGGGSPLHF. The DNA of the CDR3 is TGTGCCAGTAGTATCGGCGGGGGATCACCCCTCCACTTT.

This clonotype has a count of ten or more. The rearrangement uses TRBV28 and TRBJ1-1; possibly TRBD1 for D (5 bases). The V and J ends lost 2 bases and 8 bases respectively, with 12 bases between them. CDR1 and CDR2 from the germline V gene are MDHEN and SYDVKM. The CDR3 totals 13 residues. The CDR3 loop reads CASSLAGPVEAFF. CDR3 in DNA: TGTGCCAGCAGTTTAGCGGGGCCGGTGGAAGCTTTCTTT.

This clonotype was observed at least ten times. This chain connects TRBV28 to TRBJ1-1; possible D gene TRBD1, 6 bases. CDR1 and CDR2 from the germline V gene are MDHEN and SYDVKM. The ends were cut back, 6 bases at V and 6 bases at J, with 14 bases in the middle. The CDR3 covers 13 residues. For the CDR3, the DNA is TGTGCCAGCAGCACGGGGCAGGGGTCTGAAGCTTTCTTT. Translation gives CASSTGQGSEAFF.

Many counts were recorded for this clonotype. This chain connects TRBV28 to TRBJ2-3; D uncertain. Germline V gene data show CDR1 as MDHEN and CDR2 as SYDVKM. This CDR3 contains 14 residues. Trimming cost V 5 bases and J 2 bases, with 11 bases left between them. CDR3 DNA sequence: TGTGCCAGCAGTCCGCGACCGATCACAGATACGCAGTATTTT. The encoded protein is CASSPRPITDTQYF. Variable domain in full (rest from reference TRBV28 and TRBJ2-3): DVKVTQSSRYLVKRTGEKVFLECVQDMDHENMFWYRQDPGLGLRLIYFSYDVKMKEKGDIPEGYSVSREKKERFSLILESASTNQTSMYLCASSPRPITDTQYFGPGTRLTVL.